This T cell receptor beta chain was retrieved from a study of response to subunit inactivated influenza vaccine. Whole-study findings and limits: With each seasonal influenza vaccination, the authors suggested, few new T cells are recruited.

V lost 2 bases, J lost 4 bases, and 10 bases lay in between. The CDR3 is 14 residues long. Per germline, CDR1 KGHDR and CDR2 SFDVKD. TCRdb processed the RT-PCR reads anew with MiXCR; each CDR3 protein has one entry. The repertoire has approximately 570,000 distinct CDR3 sequences, around 8% of them found once; the top ten carry roughly 13%. This clonotype was observed a few times. Its antigen remains unknown. The sequenced sample was PBMCs from blood, obtained roughly 24 months after vaccination. The clonotype was recovered from a man aged 50 to 69 who received an inactivated influenza vaccine. The rearrangement uses TRBV24-1 and TRBJ1-2; D gene unclear. Here the CDR3 reads CATSDWSRSYGYTF. The DNA of the CDR3 is TGTGCCACCAGTGATTGGTCACGGAGCTATGGCTACACCTTC.